The rows below give T cell receptor beta chains drawn from one sample of a study of cytomegalovirus exposure and HLA in healthy donors. The repertoire was sequenced with immunoSEQ multiplex PCR; TCRdb's copy has only in-frame clones and lacks some. Here the sample spans approximately 170,000 clones, around three quarters being singletons. The specimen sequenced was PBMCs. Receptor source: a man aged 35 to 55 in good health and CMV-seronegative. Both conserved end residues are part of each CDR3. The D gene is left open where the match is weak. Clone size is shown for a subset of rows, as once, few, many or a class of expanded clone.

TRBJ1-5 TRBV5-1 TRBD1 few TGCGCCAGCAGCTCGACAGGGGGCGGCAATCAGCCCCAGCATTTT CASSSTGGGNQPQHF
TRBJ2-5 TRBV5-1 . once TGCGCCAGCAGCTTGGGGGAGGTAATGAGAGAGACCCAGTACTTC CASSLGEVMRETQYF
TRBJ2-3 TRBV11-2 TRBD2 . TGTGCCAGCAGCTCCGGGACTAGCATGACAACAGATACGCAGTATTTT CASSSGTSMTTDTQYF
TRBJ1-2 TRBV27 TRBD1 . TGTGCCAGCAGCCCACCGGGACAGGGGTATGGCTACACCTTC CASSPPGQGYGYTF
TRBJ1-5 TRBV19 TRBD1 . TGTGCCAGTAGTATTCTTTCAGGGGGCGGAGGAAATCAGCCCCAGCATTTT CASSILSGGGGNQPQHF
TRBJ1-1 TRBV7-9 TRBD1 . TGTGCCAGCAGCTTAGTCCTCGGGACAGTGAACACTGAAGCTTTCTTT CASSLVLGTVNTEAFF
TRBJ2-3 TRBV5-4 . . TGTGCCAGCAGCCCACTCCGCGGTTCCACAGATACGCAGTATTTT CASSPLRGSTDTQYF
TRBJ2-1 TRBV25-1 . . TGTGCCAGCAGTGAACCCCGGACACCCTACGGAGAGCAGTTCTTC CASSEPRTPYGEQFF
TRBJ1-1 TRBV9 . . TGTGCCAGCAGCGTAGAAGGCGGGAACACTGAAGCTTTCTTT CASSVEGGNTEAFF
TRBJ2-2 TRBV29-1 . few TGCAGCGCCCTAATTTTTGCGAACACCGGGGAGCTGTTTTTT CSALIFANTGELFF
TRBJ1-1 TRBV4-2 . . TGTGCCAGCAGCCAAACAGGGTACACTGAAGCTTTCTTT CASSQTGYTEAFF
TRBJ1-3 TRBV5-5 . . TGTGCCAGCAGCTTGGGCAGTACAACCTCTGGAAACACCATATATTTT CASSLGSTTSGNTIYF
TRBJ2-5 TRBV5-4 TRBD2 . TGTGCCAGCAGCTTAAGCGGGAGGGCCGGAGAGACCCAGTACTTC CASSLSGRAGETQYF
TRBJ2-1 TRBV28 . . TGTGCCAGCAGTTGGGCGGTCGGTGGAGCGGATTACAATGAGCAGTTCTTC CASSWAVGGADYNEQFF
TRBJ2-1 TRBV7-6 TRBD2 . TGTGCCAGCAGCCCGACTAGCGGGACCTACAATGAGCAGTTCTTC CASSPTSGTYNEQFF
TRBJ1-2 TRBV28 TRBD1 . TGTGCCAGCAGTTCCCCCCGGGACAGAGGCTACACCTTC CASSSPRDRGYTF
TRBJ2-5 TRBV28 TRBD2 . TGTGCCAGCAGTTTTAACTTTGGACTAGCGGAAACGGAGACCCAGTACTTC CASSFNFGLAETETQYF
TRBJ1-1 TRBV11-2 TRBD1 . TGTGCCAGCAGCTGGGGGACAGGAGCGAACACTGAAGCTTTCTTT CASSWGTGANTEAFF
TRBJ2-6 TRBV30 . . TGTGCCTGGAGTCTTCCTGGGGCCAACGTCCTGACTTTC CAWSLPGANVLTF
TRBJ1-4 TRBV2 . once TGTGCCAGCAGTCTTCAGGGGCCGAGTGAAAAACTGTTTTTT CASSLQGPSEKLFF
TRBJ2-1 TRBV2 . once TGTGCCAGCAGTGAAATGCGGCCGTCTTACAATGAGCAGTTCTTC CASSEMRPSYNEQFF
TRBJ2-7 TRBV5-1 . . TGCGCCAGCAGCTTGGGTCAGGTCGAAGACGAGCAGTACTTC CASSLGQVEDEQYF
TRBJ1-2 TRBV6-5 . . TGTGCCAGCAGCGGATCGGCGGGGGGAGCGTATGGCTACACCTTC CASSGSAGGAYGYTF
TRBJ2-7 TRBV6-5 . . TGTGCCAGCAGTTACGGGGCTACCTCCTACGAGCAGTACTTC CASSYGATSYEQYF
TRBJ2-5 TRBV7-9 TRBD1 . TGTTCCAGCAGCTTACAGGGGGTTGGCCAAGAGACCCAGTACTTC CSSSLQGVGQETQYF
TRBJ1-5 TRBV5-1 TRBD1 . TGCGCCAGCAGCCTCCAGGGGGCTGAACGGCAGCCCCAGCATTTT CASSLQGAERQPQHF
TRBJ2-6 TRBV2 TRBD2 . TGTGCCGCGGCGGGAGGCAGAAAAACCTCTGGGGCCAACGTCCTGACTTTC CAAAGGRKTSGANVLTF